This T cell receptor (beta chain) stems from a study of T cell responses to AZD1222 COVID-19 vaccine. The CDR3 is 14 residues long. Germline CDR1 and CDR2: KGHDR and SFDVKD. Trimming removed 3 bases from V and 6 bases from J, with 13 bases in between. Profiled with immunoSEQ multiplex PCR; TCRdb holds only in-frame clones, not every one. The table shows 110,000 to 150,000 clones, with 85% to 90% occurring only once. As concerns this clone: Its matching antigen is unknown.

Findings and limits, study-wide: Vaccine-associated CD4 TCRs spanned spike, dominant at 160-218 and 743-854.

The material was peripheral blood, obtained on day 0 of AZD1222 vaccination. The chain employs TRBV24-1 and TRBJ1-2; no definite D call. The source is an adult in good health. Here the CDR3 reads CATSDVGRTDGYTF. The CDR3 bases are TGTGCCACCAGTGATGTCGGGAGAACCGATGGCTACACCTTC.